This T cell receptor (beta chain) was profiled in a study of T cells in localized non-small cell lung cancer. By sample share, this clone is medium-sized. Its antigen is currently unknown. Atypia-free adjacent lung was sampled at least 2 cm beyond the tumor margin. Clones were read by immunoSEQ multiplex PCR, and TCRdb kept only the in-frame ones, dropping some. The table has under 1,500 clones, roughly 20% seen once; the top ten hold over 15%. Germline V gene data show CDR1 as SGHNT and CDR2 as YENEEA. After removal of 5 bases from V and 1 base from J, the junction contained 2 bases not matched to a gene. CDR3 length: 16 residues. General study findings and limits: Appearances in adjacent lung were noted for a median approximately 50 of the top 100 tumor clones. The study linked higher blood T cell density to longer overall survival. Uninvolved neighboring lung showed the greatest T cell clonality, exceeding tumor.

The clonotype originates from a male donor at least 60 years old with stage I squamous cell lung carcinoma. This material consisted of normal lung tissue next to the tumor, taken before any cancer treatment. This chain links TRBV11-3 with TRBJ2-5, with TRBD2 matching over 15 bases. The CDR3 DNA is TGTGCCAGCAGCCCGGGACTAGCGGGGGGCCAAGAGACCCAGTACTTC. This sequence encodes CASSPGLAGGQETQYF.